This T cell receptor (beta chain) was sequenced for a study of T cells in Graves' hyperthyroidism and ophthalmopathy. Across the whole study: Pretreatment peripheral blood was obtained at initial diagnosis. Study results and caveats: Blood shared most expanded thyroid clonotypes above 0.001.

From germline, CDR1 is MNHEY and CDR2 SVGEGT. The CDR3 runs to 15 residues. V was clipped by 5 bases and J by 2 bases, with 15 bases between them. TCR beta CDR3 sequences were amplified from RNA transcripts. TCR CDR3 underwent first-round RT-PCR with the HTBI primer set. TCRdb called the multiplex PCR reads again in MiXCR, with one record for every CDR3 protein. The repertoire has some 740,000 distinct CDR3 sequences, 14% of them found once; the top ten carry 9.5% to 13%. Notes on this clonotype: Antigen: not known.

Diagnoses rested on clinical symptoms, serum thyroxine and TRAb, thyroid ultrasound and orbital computed tomography. The sequence was obtained from a woman between 18 and 29 years old with Graves' hyperthyroidism. The chain is built from TRBV6-2 or TRBV6-3 and TRBJ1-2; D gene uncertain. The sequencing sample was made of blood. The CDR3: CASSPYRGKNYGYTF. CDR3 DNA sequence: TGTGCCAGCAGTCCCTACCGAGGGAAGAACTATGGCTACACCTTC.